The text below deals with one T cell receptor beta chain. The antigen is not known. V lost 7 bases, J lost 0 bases, and 8 bases stayed unmatched. The CDR3 has 16 amino acids. Germline values: CDR1 SGHTA, CDR2 FQGNSA. The data belong to a study of shared clonotypes between healthy human individuals. In the study overall: The donors, two women and three men, were aged 18 to 49.

Sequenced by immunoSEQ multiplex PCR; TCRdb stores in-frame clones only, minus some. The sample shows more than 1.2 million clones, around 98.5% of them seen only once. Study observations and caveats: Generation probabilities were higher for clonotypes shared across all four sorted-subset donors than for unshared ones. About 5% was the fraction of naive CD4 clonotypes found shared across a few donors. A generally larger estimated richness was seen in naive subsets than in memory subsets.

Sequences were obtained from naive CD4+ T cells sorted from blood. Subset of the sample: CD45RA+ positively selected. The chain is built from TRBV7-2 and TRBJ2-7; 11 positions match TRBD2. The sequence was collected from a man aged 25 to 40 in good health. The CDR3 loop is CASKVEGLADSYEQYF. CDR3 DNA: TGTGCCAGCAAAGTAGAGGGACTAGCGGACTCCTACGAGCAGTACTTC.